Each of the 10 T cell receptor beta chains below was sequenced from the same sample in a study of blood T cell repertoires in COVID-19. TCRdb keeps only in-frame clones here, not all; method: immunoSEQ multiplex PCR. The sample contains about 75,000 clones, around 90% of which appear only once. The sequencing sample was made of peripheral blood. The receptors originated from a human donor in a cohort sampled during active COVID-19.

CDR3 sequence (DNA): TGTGCCAGCAGTCCCCCTGATGTCAGTGGCTATGGCTACACCTTC. This codes for CASSPPDVSGYGYTF. The V gene is TRBV6-2 or TRBV6-3, the J gene TRBJ1-2; no reliable D call. Germline values: CDR1 MNHEY, CDR2 SVGEGT. Deletions cut 5 bases from V and 4 bases from J, with 17 bases between. The CDR3 has 15 residues.

The chain couples TRBV7-9 to TRBJ2-7; 8 bases map to TRBD1. J gave up 9 bases and V 5 bases, and 12 bases lay outside the gene matches. Germline-derived CDR1 and CDR2 are SEHNR and FQNEAQ (reference sequence). There are 14 residues in the CDR3. CDR3 DNA sequence: TGTGCCAGCAGCACCGCAGGGACAGGTGTATGGCAGTACTTC. It yields the protein CASSTAGTGVWQYF.

The sample holds one count of this clone. The chain is built from TRBV9 and TRBJ2-7; 9 bases map to TRBD1. Per the germline V gene, CDR1 is SGDLS and CDR2 is YYNGEE. With V trimmed by 4 bases and J by 7 bases, 9 bases remained unmatched. There are 14 residues in the CDR3. CDR3 nucleotide sequence: TGTGCCAGCAGCCCCCGACAGGGGGGGGAGGAGCAGTACTTC. Amino acid sequence: CASSPRQGGEEQYF.

The V and J genes are TRBV18 and TRBJ2-1; TRBD2 aligns across 8 bases. The V gene end was trimmed by 6 bases and the J gene end by 0 bases; junction bases not matched to a gene: 7. From germline, CDR1 is KGHSH and CDR2 LQKENI. The CDR3 sequence is 16 residues long. CDR3 residues: CASSDSSGVSYNEQFF. The CDR3 nucleotides read TGTGCCAGCTCGGACAGTAGCGGGGTCTCCTACAATGAGCAGTTCTTC.

The gene calls are TRBV25-1 and TRBJ2-7; 8 nucleotides line up with TRBD1. The CDR3 extends over 14 amino acids. The V gene end was trimmed by 4 bases and the J gene end by 1 base; junction bases not matched to a gene: 3. Germline lookup yields CDR1 MGHDK and CDR2 SYGVNS. Here the CDR3 reads CASSVDRGSYEQYF. DNA of the CDR3: TGTGCCAGCAGTGTCGACAGGGGATCCTACGAGCAGTACTTC.

The rearrangement uses TRBV6-2 or TRBV6-3 and TRBJ2-3, with 11 nucleotides matching TRBD2. This CDR3 region has 18 residues. Germline V gene data show CDR1 as MNHEY and CDR2 as SVGEGT. The V gene end was trimmed by 6 bases and the J gene end by 0 bases; junction bases not matched to a gene: 11. The CDR3 DNA reads as TGTGCCAGCAGCCCTCGTGGGACTAGCGGTCGGAGCACAGATACGCAGTATTTT. Encoded protein: CASSPRGTSGRSTDTQYF.

In regard to this clone: At one of its ends the junction is not consistent with the germline gene, which may arise from a read error. The J gene is TRBJ1-4, the V gene TRBV15; D unresolved. Germline loops: CDR1 LNHNV, CDR2 YYDKDF (reference sequence). The CDR3 spans 16 residues. The CDR3 protein is CATSSPRRATTEKLFF. CDR3 bases: TGTGCCACCAGCAGTCCGAGGCGGGCCACTACTGAAAAACTGTTTTTT.

The V gene is TRBV5-4, the J gene TRBJ2-1; TRBD2 aligns across 9 bases. Per the germline V gene, CDR1 is SGHNT and CDR2 is YYREEE (reference sequence). The V and J ends lost 1 base and 7 bases, in that order; junction bases with no gene match: 6. This CDR3 spans 15 amino acids. The CDR3 loop is CASSLTSGGFNEQFF. The CDR3 nucleotides are TGTGCCAGCAGCTTGACGAGCGGGGGGTTTAATGAGCAGTTCTTC.

The chain is built from TRBV5-4 and TRBJ2-7; 8 positions match TRBD2. Germline assignment: CDR1 SGHNT and CDR2 YYREEE (reference sequence). V lost 4 bases and J lost 5; bases outside the gene matches: 11. This CDR3 comprises 15 residues. In nucleotides, the CDR3 is TGTGCCAGCAGCCGAGGACTAGCTCGGGGGGACGAGCAGTACTTC. Translation: CASSRGLARGDEQYF.

V gene TRBV5-4 combines with J gene TRBJ2-1, with 8 bases matching TRBD1. In germline, CDR1 is SGHNT, CDR2 YYREEE (reference sequence). The V segment lost 3 bases and the J segment 2 bases; nucleotides outside the gene matches: 4. There are 15 residues in the CDR3. This CDR3 is CASSSTGGTYNEQFF. CDR3 bases: TGTGCCAGCAGCTCTACAGGGGGAACCTACAATGAGCAGTTCTTC.